Listed below are T cell receptor beta chains from one sample, sequenced in a study of patients and donors after allogeneic stem cell transplantation. TCRdb recomputed calls from the RT-PCR reads with MiXCR, one row per CDR3 protein. The table shows some 960,000 distinct CDR3 sequences, with about 20% occurring only once. Specimen: blood, either unsorted or a sorted T cell fraction (not recorded which). The receptor set was obtained from a human donor who was either an allogeneic HSCT recipient or a stem cell or donor lymphocyte infusion donor (not recorded which). It is not recorded whose cells these are; they may come from a transplant donor. Both conserved end residues are part of each CDR3. The D gene is left open where the match is weak. Clone size appears in some rows only: once, few, many, or a class for an expanded clone.

TRBJ2-7 TRBD2 NA TRBV7-8 TGTGCCAGCAGCATGGGACTAGCGGGAGAATCGTCCGAGCAGTACTTC CASSMGLAGESSEQYF
TRBJ2-2 NA many TRBV4-3 TGCGCCAGCAGCCCAGGGGGGGAGCTGTTTTTT CASSPGGELFF
TRBJ2-5 NA few TRBV20-1 TGCAGTGCTTTAACTATCCAAGAGACCCAGTACTTC CSALTIQETQYF
TRBJ2-6 TRBD1 once TRBV15 TGTGCCACCAGCAATCGAGGGACAGGACTCTCTGGGGCCAACGTCCTGACTTTC CATSNRGTGLSGANVLTF
TRBJ2-3 NA many TRBV12-3/TRBV12-4 TGTGCCAGCAGTTTTCGGGGGGATACGCAGTATTTT CASSFRGDTQYF
TRBJ1-2 TRBD1 NA TRBV9 TGTGCCGATTCAAGCGACAGGGAGTATGGCTACACCTTC CADSSDREYGYTF
TRBJ2-1 NA NA TRBV12-5 TGTGCTAGTGCCCTCTCCTACAATGAGCAGTTCTTC CASALSYNEQFF
TRBJ1-2 NA NA TRBV9 TGTGCCAGCAGCGCCCCCGGGACTTATGGCTACACCTTC CASSAPGTYGYTF
TRBJ2-7 TRBD2 few TRBV5-6 TGTGCCAGCAGCCAAGACGCGACTAGCGCCCACGAGCAGTACTTC CASSQDATSAHEQYF
TRBJ2-6 NA NA TRBV12-3/TRBV12-4 TGTGCCAGCAGTTTCGACACGGTATTGCTGACTTTC CASSFDTVLLTF
TRBJ2-3 NA few TRBV5-1 TGCGCCAGCAGCTTGGAATCCGGACGATCGGATACGCAGTATTTT CASSLESGRSDTQYF
TRBJ1-5 TRBD1 NA TRBV4-1 TGCGCCAGCAGCCACGGACAGGACGTGAGCAATCAGCCCCAGCATTTT CASSHGQDVSNQPQHF
TRBJ1-2 NA many TRBV5-6 TGTGCCAGCAGCTTGACGGACAACTATGGCTACACCTTC CASSLTDNYGYTF
TRBJ2-1 NA NA TRBV9 TGTGCCAGCAGCGTAGGACTATCTCACAATGAGCAGTTCTTC CASSVGLSHNEQFF
TRBJ2-5 NA NA TRBV29-1 TGCAGCGTTGGCCGGGACATCAATCAAGAGACCCAGTACTTC CSVGRDINQETQYF
TRBJ2-1 NA NA TRBV30 TGTGCCTGGAGTTCGAACAGGGATGAGCAGTTCTTC CAWSSNRDEQFF
TRBJ1-1 NA NA TRBV29-1 TGCAGCGTCGAGGGAACTGCCAGGGCGATGAACACTGAAGCTTTCTTT CSVEGTARAMNTEAFF
TRBJ2-6 TRBD1 few TRBV27 TGTGCCAGCACCACGACAGGGATGGACGGGGCCAACGTCCTGACTTTC CASTTTGMDGANVLTF
TRBJ2-7 TRBD2 NA TRBV18 TGTGCCAGCTCTCCCAGTGCGCGGGGGGTCTACGAGCAGTACTTC CASSPSARGVYEQYF
TRBJ1-2 NA NA TRBV5-1 TGCGCCAGCAGCTTGGAGGGCCGGGGGGTCAACTATGGCTACACCTTC CASSLEGRGVNYGYTF
TRBJ1-3 NA few TRBV20-1 TGCAGTGCTCAAGAGGGGAGCTCTGGAAACACCATATATTTT CSAQEGSSGNTIYF
TRBJ2-1 TRBD1 many TRBV12-3/TRBV12-4 TGTGCCAGCAGTTTTTCGGACAGGGGGTTGTTCTTC CASSFSDRGLFF
TRBJ2-1 TRBD1 NA TRBV7-9 TGTGCCAGCAGCTTAGCGGGGACAGTTCACAATGAGCAGTTCTTC CASSLAGTVHNEQFF
TRBJ1-1 NA NA TRBV20-1 TGCAGTGCGTGGACAGCGACTGAAGCTTTCTTT CSAWTATEAFF